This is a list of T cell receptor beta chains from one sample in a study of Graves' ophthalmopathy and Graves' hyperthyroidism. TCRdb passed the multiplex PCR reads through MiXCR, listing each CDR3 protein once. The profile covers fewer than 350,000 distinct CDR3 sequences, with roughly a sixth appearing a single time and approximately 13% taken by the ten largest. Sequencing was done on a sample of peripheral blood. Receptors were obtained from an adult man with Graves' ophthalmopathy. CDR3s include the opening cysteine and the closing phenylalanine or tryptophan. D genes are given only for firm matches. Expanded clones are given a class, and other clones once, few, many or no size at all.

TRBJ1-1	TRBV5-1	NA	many	CASSDTGHTEAFF	TGCGCCAGCAGCGATACAGGTCACACTGAAGCTTTCTTT
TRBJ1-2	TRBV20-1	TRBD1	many	CSARATGVAGYTF	TGCAGTGCTAGAGCTACAGGGGTGGCTGGCTACACCTTC
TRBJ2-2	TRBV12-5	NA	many	CASGLRPNTGELFF	TGTGCTAGTGGTTTACGGCCGAACACCGGGGAGCTGTTTTTT
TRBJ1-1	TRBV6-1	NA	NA	CASSAKPNTEASF	TGTGCCAGCAGTGCGAAACCGAACACTGAAGCTTCCTTT
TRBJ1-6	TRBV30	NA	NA	CAWSGRAWSSPLHF	TGTGCCTGGAGTGGGAGGGCTTGGTCTTCACCCCTCCACTTT
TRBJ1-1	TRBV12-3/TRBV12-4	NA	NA	CATLKAGLNTEAFF	TGTGCCACCCTCAAGGCGGGATTGAACACTGAAGCTTTCTTT
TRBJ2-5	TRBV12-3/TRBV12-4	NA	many	CASSLAPQETQYF	TGTGCCAGCAGTTTGGCACCGCAAGAGACCCAGTACTTC
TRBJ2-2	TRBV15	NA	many	CATSRDPVTRAGELFF	TGTGCCACCAGCAGAGACCCCGTGACTAGAGCCGGGGAGCTGTTTTTT
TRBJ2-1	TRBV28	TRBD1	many	CASSSGQGYNEQFF	TGTGCCAGCAGTTCTGGACAGGGATACAATGAGCAGTTCTTC
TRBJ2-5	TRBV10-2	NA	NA	CASGLAGDETQYF	TGCGCCAGCGGGCTAGCAGGAGACGAGACCCAGTACTTC
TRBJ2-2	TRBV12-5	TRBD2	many	CASGTGLAGDWNGELFF	TGTGCTAGTGGTACGGGACTAGCGGGAGATTGGAACGGGGAGCTGTTTTTT
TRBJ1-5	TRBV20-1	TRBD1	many	CSARDPTGVGNQPQHF	TGCAGTGCTAGAGACCCGACAGGGGTGGGCAATCAGCCCCAGCATTTT
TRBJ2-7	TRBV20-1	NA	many	CSARLSGFTWQYF	TGCAGTGCTAGATTGTCGGGTTTTACGTGGCAGTACTTC
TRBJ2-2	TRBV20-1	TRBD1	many	CSAADRVRNTGELFF	TGCAGTGCCGCCGACAGGGTTCGGAACACCGGGGAGCTGTTTTTT
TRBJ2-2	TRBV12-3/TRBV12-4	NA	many	CASSRTGLQNTGELFF	TGTGCCAGCAGCCGCACAGGACTACAAAACACCGGGGAGCTGTTTTTT
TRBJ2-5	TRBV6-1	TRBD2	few	CASTSLAGLEGETQYF	TGTGCCAGCACCTCACTAGCGGGCTTAGAGGGGGAGACCCAGTACTTC
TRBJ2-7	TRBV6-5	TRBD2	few	CASSYSYAFSGSEEQYF	TGTGCCAGCAGTTACTCGTATGCATTTAGCGGGAGCGAGGAGCAGTACTTC
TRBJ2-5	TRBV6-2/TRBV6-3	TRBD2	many	CASSYSSGDQETQYF	TGTGCCAGCAGTTACTCGAGCGGGGATCAAGAGACCCAGTACTTC
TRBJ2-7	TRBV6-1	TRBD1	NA	CASSPGTSGTGSHEQYF	TGTGCCAGCTCACCGGGTACCTCCGGGACAGGGTCCCACGAGCAGTACTTC
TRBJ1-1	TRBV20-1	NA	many	CSAKTGGRAFF	TGCAGTGCAAAGACCGGGGGCCGGGCTTTCTTT
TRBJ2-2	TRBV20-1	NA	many	CSAGRNRDNPGELFF	TGCAGTGCTGGAAGGAACCGGGACAACCCCGGGGAGCTGTTTTTT
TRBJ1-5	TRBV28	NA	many	CASSFRSDNTNRPQHF	TGTGCCAGCAGTTTTCGGTCAGATAACACAAATCGGCCCCAGCATTTT
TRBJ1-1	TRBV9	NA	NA	CASSLQGGEAFF	TGTGCCAGCAGCCTACAGGGAGGGGAAGCTTTCTTT
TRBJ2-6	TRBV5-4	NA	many	CASSLTAVVSGANVLTF	TGTGCCAGCAGCTTGACAGCCGTAGTCTCTGGGGCCAACGTCCTGACTTTC
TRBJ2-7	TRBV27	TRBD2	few	CASSLSLAGAYEQYF	TGTGCCAGCAGTTTGAGTCTAGCGGGAGCCTACGAGCAGTACTTC
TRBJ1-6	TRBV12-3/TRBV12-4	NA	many	CASSLMHGRGNSPLHF	TGTGCCAGCAGTCTAATGCACGGCAGAGGAAATTCACCCCTCCACTTT
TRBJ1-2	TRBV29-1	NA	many	CSVELIDGYTF	TGCAGCGTTGAGTTGATAGATGGCTACACCTTC
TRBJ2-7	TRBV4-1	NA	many	CASSQDIRAGGTAGAYEQYF	TGCGCCAGCAGCCAAGATATCAGGGCAGGGGGCACAGCGGGAGCATACGAGCAGTACTTC
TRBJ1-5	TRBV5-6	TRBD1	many	CASSRTGIQPQHF	TGTGCCAGCAGCCGGACAGGAATCCAGCCCCAGCATTTT
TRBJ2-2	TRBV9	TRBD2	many	CASSAVSGGNTGELFF	TGTGCCAGCAGCGCCGTTAGCGGGGGGAACACCGGGGAGCTGTTTTTT
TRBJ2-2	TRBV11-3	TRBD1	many	CASSPGQGGTGELFF	TGTGCCAGCAGCCCTGGACAGGGCGGAACCGGGGAGCTGTTTTTT
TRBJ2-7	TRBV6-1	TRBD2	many	CASSPGTQGLAGVEQYF	TGTGCCAGCAGCCCGGGGACCCAGGGACTAGCGGGAGTTGAGCAGTACTTC
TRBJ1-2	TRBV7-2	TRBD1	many	CASSAGTVGHGYTF	TGTGCCAGCAGCGCCGGGACAGTGGGCCATGGCTACACCTTC
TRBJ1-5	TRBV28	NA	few	CASSQDWLSNQPQHF	TGTGCCAGCAGTCAAGACTGGCTTAGCAATCAGCCCCAGCATTTT
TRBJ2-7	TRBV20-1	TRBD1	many	CSAPAQGVDSEQYF	TGCAGTGCTCCCGCCCAGGGGGTTGATAGCGAGCAGTACTTC
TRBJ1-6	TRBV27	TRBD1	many	CASSSTGAWRSPLHF	TGTGCCAGCAGTTCGACAGGGGCTTGGAGATCACCCCTCCACTTT
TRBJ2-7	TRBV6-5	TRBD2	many	CASSYFSGDYEQYF	TGTGCCAGCAGTTACTTTAGCGGGGATTACGAGCAGTACTTC
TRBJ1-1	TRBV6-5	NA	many	CASSSYRNTEAFF	TGTGCCAGCAGTTCGTACAGAAACACTGAAGCTTTCTTT
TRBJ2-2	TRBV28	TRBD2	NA	CASTPPSGRGETGELFF	TGTGCCAGCACCCCCCCGTCGGGTCGGGGGGAAACCGGGGAGCTGTTTTTT
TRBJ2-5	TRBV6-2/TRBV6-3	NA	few	CASSYGEGSETQYF	TGTGCCAGCAGTTACGGTGAGGGGTCAGAGACCCAGTACTTC
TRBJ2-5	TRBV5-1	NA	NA	CASGAGAGETQYF	TGCGCCAGCGGCGCCGGGGCGGGGGAGACCCAGTACTTC
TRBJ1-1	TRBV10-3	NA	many	CAISESGLSEAFF	TGTGCCATCAGTGAGTCGGGCCTCAGTGAAGCTTTCTTT
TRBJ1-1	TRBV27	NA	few	CASKTVGGTEAFF	TGTGCCAGCAAGACTGTAGGGGGAACTGAAGCTTTCTTT
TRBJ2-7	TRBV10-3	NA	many	CAISDIPPGRAYEQYF	TGTGCCATCAGTGATATCCCACCGGGACGGGCCTACGAGCAGTACTTC
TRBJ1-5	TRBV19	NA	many	CASSIRVVGNQPQHF	TGTGCCAGTAGTATAAGGGTTGTCGGCAATCAGCCCCAGCATTTT
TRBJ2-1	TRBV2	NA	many	CASLEGRVGDEQFF	TGTGCCAGCTTGGAGGGTAGGGTAGGGGATGAGCAGTTCTTC
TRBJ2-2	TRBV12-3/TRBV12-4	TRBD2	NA	CASSGRGVSGELFF	TGTGCCAGCAGTGGGAGGGGTGTCAGCGGGGAGCTGTTTTTT